This record looks at one TCR beta chain sequence and its context. Antigen specificity is unknown. This sample stems from a study of cytomegalovirus exposure and HLA in healthy donors. Study results and caveats: Sequencing depth across donors, presence/absence analyses assumed, was roughly uniform.

Germline V gene data show CDR1 as PRHDT and CDR2 as FYEKMQ (reference sequence). The CDR3 contains 16 residues. Trimming pared 5 bases from V and 3 bases from J, leaving 17 bases between. Amplification used 60 Vbeta primers and 13 Jbeta primers. Sequencing used immunoSEQ multiplex PCR; TCRdb keeps in-frame clones, though not all of them. This sample has approximately 150,000 clones, with approximately 85% found just once. The sequenced material came from PBMCs. The chain couples TRBV13 to TRBJ2-1; a weak D match, TRBD2 (6 bases). The sequence was obtained from a young man in good health and CMV-seropositive. Here the CDR3 DNA reads TGTGCCAGCAGCCTCGGGACTTCCCGAAACTACAATGAGCAGTTCTTC. This translates into CASSLGTSRNYNEQFF.